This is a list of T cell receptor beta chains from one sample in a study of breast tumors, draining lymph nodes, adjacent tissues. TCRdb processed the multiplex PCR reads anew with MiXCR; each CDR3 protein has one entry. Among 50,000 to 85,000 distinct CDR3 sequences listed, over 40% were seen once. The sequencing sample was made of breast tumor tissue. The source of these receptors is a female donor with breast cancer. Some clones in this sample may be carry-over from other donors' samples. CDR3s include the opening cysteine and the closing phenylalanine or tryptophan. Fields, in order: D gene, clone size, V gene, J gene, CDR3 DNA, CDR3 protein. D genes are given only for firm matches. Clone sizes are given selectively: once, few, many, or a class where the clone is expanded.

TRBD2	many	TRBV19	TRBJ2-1	TGTGCCAGTAGAGTAGCGGGAGGGCCTGATGAGCAGTTCTTC	CASRVAGGPDEQFF
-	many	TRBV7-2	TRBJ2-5	TGTGCCAGCAGTAGGTCAGAAACGGAGACCCAGTACTTC	CASSRSETETQYF
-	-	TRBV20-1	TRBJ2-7	TGCAGTGCTTCCAGGGTGGCGGGGTTATACGAGCAGTACTTC	CSASRVAGLYEQYF
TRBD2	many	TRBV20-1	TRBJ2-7	TGCAGTGCTAGATGGGGATGGGCGGGAGGGCCGGGGGAGCAGTACTTC	CSARWGWAGGPGEQYF
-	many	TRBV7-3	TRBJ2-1	TGTGCCAGCAGCTTACAGGGTAGTACCTACAATGAGCAGTTCTTC	CASSLQGSTYNEQFF
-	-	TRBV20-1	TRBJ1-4	TGCAGTGCTAGCTTAGTCGGGGTTGAAAAACTGTTTTTT	CSASLVGVEKLFF
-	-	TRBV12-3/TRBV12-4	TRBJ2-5	TGTGCCAGCAGCCAACAACAGGGATGGGAGACCCAGTACTTC	CASSQQQGWETQYF
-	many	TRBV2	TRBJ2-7	TGTGCCAGCAGTGAAAAGGGGGGCTCCTACGAGCAGTACTTC	CASSEKGGSYEQYF
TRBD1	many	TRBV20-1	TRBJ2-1	TGCAGTGCTAGACCAAAGGACAGGCCAAGCTCCTACAATGAGCAGTTCTTC	CSARPKDRPSSYNEQFF
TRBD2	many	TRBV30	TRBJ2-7	TGTGCCTGGATACCTAGCGGGGGGACCTACGAGCAGTACTTC	CAWIPSGGTYEQYF
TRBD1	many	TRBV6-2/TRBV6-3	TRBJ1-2	TGTGCCAGCAGTTTCATAACCGGGACAGGGTCCGGCTACACCTTC	CASSFITGTGSGYTF
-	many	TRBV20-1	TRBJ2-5	TGCAGTGCTAGTGTTATGGAGACCCAGTCCTTC	CSASVMETQSF
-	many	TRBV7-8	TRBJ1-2	TGTGCCAGCAGCTCCTCGGGGACAAGGGTGGCTATCGGTGGCTACACCTTC	CASSSSGTRVAIGGYTF
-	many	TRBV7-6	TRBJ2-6	TGTGCCAGCAGCTTAGAGGGCAGGGTAGACTCTGGGGCCAACGTCCTGACTTTC	CASSLEGRVDSGANVLTF
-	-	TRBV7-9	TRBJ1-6	TGTGCCAGCAGCTTAGGGGAAGATAATTCACCCCTCCACTTT	CASSLGEDNSPLHF
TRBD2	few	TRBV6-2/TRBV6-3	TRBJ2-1	TGTGCCAGCAGTCACTCGCTAGCGGGGGGTGAGCAGTTCTTC	CASSHSLAGGEQFF
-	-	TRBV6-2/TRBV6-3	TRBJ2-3	TGTGCCAGCAGTCACTCGATAATGTCATCGGGGCCTCTGACGACAGATACGCGGTATTTT	CASSHSIMSSGPLTTDTRYF
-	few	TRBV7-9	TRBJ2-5	TGTGCCAGCAGCTTAGCGGGGGGGACCCAGTACTTC	CASSLAGGTQYF
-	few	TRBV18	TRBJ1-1	TGTGCCAGCTCAGGGGGTATGGACACTGAAGCTTTCTTT	CASSGGMDTEAFF
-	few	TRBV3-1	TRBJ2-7	TGTGCCAGCAGCCAAGTTACCCCACCCCATGGGCAGTACTTC	CASSQVTPPHGQYF
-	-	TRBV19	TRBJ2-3	TGTGCCAGTAGTCCCGCGTTGGGTTCCGGCAGAGGCTACACAGATACGCAGTATTTT	CASSPALGSGRGYTDTQYF
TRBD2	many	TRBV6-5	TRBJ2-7	TGTGCCAGCAGTTACGCGTTAGCGGGACACTACGAGCAGTACTTC	CASSYALAGHYEQYF
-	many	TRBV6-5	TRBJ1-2	TGTGCCAGCAGTCCGGGCGCAGGGCGGTATGGCTACACCTTC	CASSPGAGRYGYTF
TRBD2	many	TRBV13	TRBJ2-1	TGTGCCAGCAGCTCGAGACTAGCGGGAGGATACAATGAGCAGTTCTTC	CASSSRLAGGYNEQFF
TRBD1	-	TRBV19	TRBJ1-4	TGTGCCAGTAGTACCGGGACCAGGGGGTTGGATGAAAAACTGTTTTTT	CASSTGTRGLDEKLFF
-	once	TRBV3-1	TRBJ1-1	TGTGCCAGCAGCCAACAGGGAATTCGGACTGAAGCTTTCTTT	CASSQQGIRTEAFF
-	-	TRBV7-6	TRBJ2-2	TGTGCCAGCAGCCCCCGGACGGGGGACACCGGGGAGCCGTTTTTT	CASSPRTGDTGEPFF